This TCR beta chain emerged from a study of OX40 agonist ivuxolimab in advanced cancers. Study-level background: 30% to 40% of patients had received prior checkpoint inhibitor therapy. Study outcomes and limitations: It was also the case that some nonresponders had low normalized T-cell clonal expansion. At 0.1 to 3.0 mg/kg, clonal expansion of CD4+ and CD8+ blood T cells had occurred by week 6.

This clone has only a few counts. Its antigen is currently unknown. TCRdb keeps only in-frame clones here, not all; method: immunoSEQ multiplex PCR. The sample has more than 80,000 clones, roughly 89% seen once. Germline CDR1 is KGHSH and CDR2 is LQKENI. The V end was cut by 4 bases, the J end by 4 bases, with 10 bases between. This CDR3 comprises 13 residues. This TCR was recovered from an adult with an advanced solid tumor such as melanoma, head and neck, liver or kidney cancer. This rearrangement joins TRBV18 to TRBJ1-1; D is uncertain. The specimen comprised CD4+ or CD8+ T cells sorted from blood, sampled in a trial of the OX40 agonist ivuxolimab. CDR3 loop: CASSLGPGTEAFF. The CDR3 DNA reads as TGTGCCAGCTCACTAGGACCGGGCACTGAAGCTTTCTTT.